The subject of this entry is one T cell receptor beta chain. This record belongs to a study of monozygotic twins with inflammatory bowel disease. The CDR3 has 15 amino acids. The V gene's germline CDR1 is LGHNA and CDR2 YNFKEQ. From the 5' RACE reads, TCRdb lists one entry per CDR3 protein and no DNA. The table lists around 100,000 distinct CDR3 sequences. Sequencing was done on a sample of blood. This TCR was recovered from a human donor with ulcerative colitis or Crohn's disease, or a healthy co-twin of an affected twin (not recorded which). The chain joins TRBV4-2 to TRBJ2-2. The CDR3 protein is CASSQDVLRTGELFF.